The clone carrying this TCR beta chain was detected ten times or more. This CDR3 comprises 14 residues. From germline, CDR1 is MNHGY and CDR2 SAAAGT. J lost 3 bases, V lost 5 bases, and 0 bases had no gene match. The record originates from a study of low-dose radiotherapy and immunotherapy resistance in tumors. Study overall: Members of Cohort 1 were treated with 0.5 Gy per fraction every 2 weeks. The prescribed total PTV dose was 6.5 Gy. Each fraction given to Cohort 2 every two weeks delivered 1 Gy, and the total reached 13 Gy over 26 weeks.

As to time point: after trial treatment. Regarding treatment: LDRT plus nivolumab, ipilimumab, low-dose cyclophosphamide and aspirin (RACIN trial). Those eligible were patients bearing advanced solid tumors lacking tumor-infiltrating lymphocytes. Priming of first-strand cDNA relied on TRAV- and TRBV-specific primers (covering alpha and beta chains). TCRs were amplified for 15 to 25 PCR cycles with a constant-region primer and V-primer adapter. TCRdb called the reads again in MiXCR, with one record for every CDR3 protein. Of around 58,000 distinct CDR3 sequences listed, roughly 23% are singletons. V and J are TRBV6-8 and TRBJ2-1; 11 positions match TRBD1. Sequenced material: PBMCs, taken after low-dose radiotherapy plus immunotherapy. The TCR was taken from a male donor with prostate cancer. The CDR3 DNA reads as TGTGCCAGCAGTGGGACAGGGGGCTACAATGAGCAGTTCTTC. Translation gives CASSGTGGYNEQFF.